The 17 T cell receptor beta chains given below trace back to one sample, sequenced in a study of regulatory dendritic cells for organ transplantation. Allogeneic regulatory or mature dendritic cells were co-cultured for less than six days with CFSE-labeled sorted T cells at 1:10. Assay used: immunoSEQ multiplex PCR; TCRdb lists only in-frame clones, some missing. The sample has more than 9,500 clones; 89% are singletons. What these receptors recognize is not known. The sequenced material came from naive CD8+ T cells from blood cultured with dendritic cells. Subset: CD45RA+ naive T cells. Source of these receptors: a human donor in good health.

J is TRBJ2-2 and V is TRBV7-9; no clear D gene. V was cut by 3 bases and J by 5 bases, with 4 bases left in between. Germline V gene data show CDR1 as SEHNR and CDR2 as FQNEAQ (reference sequence). This CDR3 has 12 residues. The CDR3 is CASSLGTGELFF. CDR3 nucleotide sequence: TGTGCCAGCAGCTTGGGGACCGGGGAGCTGTTTTTT.

V and J are TRBV7-9 and TRBJ2-7; 8 bases map to TRBD2. This CDR3 has 17 residues. J was trimmed by 3 bases and V by 5 bases; bases with no gene match: 15. CDR1 SEHNR and CDR2 FQNEAQ come from the germline V gene (reference sequence). CDR3 DNA sequence: TGTGCCAGCAGCCCAACACGCTTAGCGGGACTCAACTACGAGCAGTACTTC. Its protein product is CASSPTRLAGLNYEQYF.

For this clone: Germline and junction disagree at one end, which may indicate a read error. The V call is TRBV4-3, the J call TRBJ1-4, with D unresolved. CDR3 length: 12 amino acids. Germline CDR1 and CDR2: LGHNA and YSLEER. The CDR3, as DNA: TGCGCCAGCAGCCAAGATTCCGGGCCGAGTATTTTT. It codes for CASSQDSGPSIF.

The genes are TRBV4-3 and TRBJ2-1; D is perhaps TRBD1 (5 bases). Trimming pared 1 base from V and 7 bases from J, leaving 23 bases between. This CDR3 region has 18 residues. The germline CDR1 and CDR2 sequences are LGHNA and YSLEER. CDR3 in DNA: TGCGCCAGCAGCCAAGGCCCGAACGGACACTCAAAGGGAAATGAGCAGTTCTTC. Amino acids: CASSQGPNGHSKGNEQFF.

The CDR3 DNA reads TGTGCCAGCAGTTGGACTAGCGGGGATTCTTACGAGCAGTACTTC. Translated, it gives CASSWTSGDSYEQYF. The rearrangement joins TRBV6-5 to TRBJ2-7, with 12 bases fitting TRBD2. The CDR3 length is 15 residues. Looked up from germline, CDR1 is MNHEY and CDR2 is SVGAGI. With 4 bases clipped from V and 4 bases from J, the junction kept 5 bases outside the gene matches.

V and J are TRBV27 and TRBJ1-1, with unresolved D. V lost 2 bases, J lost 5 bases, and 15 bases lay in between. The germline CDR1 and CDR2 sequences are MNHEY and SMNVEV (reference sequence). The CDR3 totals 15 residues. This CDR3 is CASSLDGMGWTEAFF. In DNA form, the CDR3 reads TGTGCCAGCAGTTTAGACGGAATGGGGTGGACTGAAGCTTTCTTT.

The rearrangement uses TRBV5-4 and TRBJ2-3, with TRBD2 matching over 8 bases. V trimming: 4 bases; J trimming: 3 bases; junction bases outside the gene matches: 7. CDR3 length: 15 residues. The germline CDR1 and CDR2 sequences are SGHNT and YYREEE (reference sequence). The CDR3 here is CASSPSPGGTDTQYF. The CDR3 region has the DNA TGTGCCAGCAGCCCCTCCCCGGGGGGGACAGATACGCAGTATTTT.

V is TRBV30 and J is TRBJ2-5; D possibly corresponds to TRBD1 (6 bases). The germline V gene encodes CDR1 GTSNPN and CDR2 SVGIG (reference sequence). The CDR3 loop spans 13 amino acids. Trimming stripped 3 bases from V and 5 bases from J, with 13 bases between. This chain's CDR3 is CAWSPGGWETQYF. Here the CDR3 DNA reads TGTGCCTGGAGCCCTGGGGGCTGGGAGACCCAGTACTTC.

The J gene is TRBJ1-4, the V gene TRBV6-5, with no clear D. Deletions cut 3 bases from V and 8 bases from J, with 10 bases between. Germline CDR1 is MNHEY and CDR2 is SVGAGI. This CDR3 is 13 amino acids long. The DNA for the CDR3 is TGTGCCAGCAGTTATGGGCAGAGAGAAAAACTGTTTTTT. It yields the protein CASSYGQREKLFF.

The chain has TRBV4-3 and TRBJ1-1; TRBD1 is a possible D gene (5 bases). The germline V gene encodes CDR1 LGHNA and CDR2 YSLEER. The CDR3 has 13 residues. V was cut by 0 bases and J by 11 bases, with 13 bases left in between. CDR3 nucleotide sequence: TGCGCCAGCAGCCAAGATAGGTCGGGGGAGGCTTTCTTT. This codes for CASSQDRSGEAFF.

The J gene is TRBJ1-1, the V gene TRBV6-5; 8 positions agree with TRBD1. The CDR3 runs to 14 residues. The germline gives CDR1 MNHEY, CDR2 SVGAGI. The V and J ends lost 5 bases and 3 bases, in that order; junction bases with no gene match: 5. CDR3 nucleotide sequence: TGTGCCAGCAGTAGACAGGGGTTGGACACTGAAGCTTTCTTT. It yields the protein CASSRQGLDTEAFF.

This clone occurred once. The chain recombines TRBV7-9 with TRBJ1-2; 7 bases are shared with TRBD1. This CDR3 is built from 13 residues. Germline V gives CDR1 SEHNR, CDR2 FQNEAQ (reference sequence). Here the CDR3 reads CTGMNRDSYGYTF. Written as DNA, the CDR3 is TGTACAGGGATGAACCGGGACAGCTATGGCTACACCTTC.

The chain links TRBV27 to TRBJ2-6; D gene unclear. The CDR3 extends over 14 amino acids. The germline V gene encodes CDR1 MNHEY and CDR2 SMNVEV (reference sequence). V gave up 7 bases and J gave up 2 bases, with 9 bases separating them. The CDR3 DNA is TGTGCCAGCACCGATCACCCTGGGGCCAACGTCCTGACTTTC. Its protein product is CASTDHPGANVLTF.

V and J are TRBV4-2 and TRBJ1-1; D gene unclear. The CDR3 is 15 amino acids. Trimming removed 1 base from V and 5 bases from J, with 14 bases in between. CDR1 and CDR2 (germline): LGHNA, YNFKEQ. CDR3 in amino acids: CASSQGPGLGTEAFF. CDR3 bases: TGTGCCAGCAGCCAAGGGCCTGGGTTGGGGACTGAAGCTTTCTTT.

The chain has TRBV28 and TRBJ2-5, with 10 bases lining up with TRBD2. CDR3 size: 17 residues. The V and J ends lost 0 bases and 2 bases, in that order; junction bases with no gene match: 6. Looked up from germline, CDR1 is MDHEN and CDR2 is SYDVKM. The CDR3 DNA reads as TGTGCCAGCAGTTTATGGGCTAGCGGGGGCGGGCAAGAGACCCAGTACTTC. Residues: CASSLWASGGGQETQYF. Full variable domain (outside the CDR3, taken from reference TRBV28 and TRBJ2-5): DVKVTQSSRYLVKRTGEKVFLECVQDMDHENMFWYRQDPGLGLRLIYFSYDVKMKEKGDIPEGYSVSREKKERFSLILESASTNQTSMYLCASSLWASGGGQETQYFGPGTRLLVL.

There are a few counts of this clone. The chain has TRBV12-5 and TRBJ1-1; 9 nucleotides match TRBD1. This CDR3 region has 15 residues. Looked up from germline, CDR1 is LGHNT and CDR2 is FRNRAP. Trimming took 4 bases from V and 0 from J; bases not matched to a gene: 3. The CDR3 sequence is CASGSGQGLNTEAFF. In DNA, the CDR3 is TGTGCTAGTGGTTCGGGACAGGGATTGAACACTGAAGCTTTCTTT.

V usage is TRBV9 and J usage is TRBJ2-7, with D possibly being TRBD2 (6 bases). The germline gives CDR1 SGDLS, CDR2 YYNGEE. Trimming left V 0 bases short and J 4 bases short, with 14 bases between. CDR3 length equals 15 residues. The DNA for the CDR3 is TGTGCCAGCAGCGTAGGCGGGGTGGTAGGATACGAGCAGTACTTC. Its protein product is CASSVGGVVGYEQYF.